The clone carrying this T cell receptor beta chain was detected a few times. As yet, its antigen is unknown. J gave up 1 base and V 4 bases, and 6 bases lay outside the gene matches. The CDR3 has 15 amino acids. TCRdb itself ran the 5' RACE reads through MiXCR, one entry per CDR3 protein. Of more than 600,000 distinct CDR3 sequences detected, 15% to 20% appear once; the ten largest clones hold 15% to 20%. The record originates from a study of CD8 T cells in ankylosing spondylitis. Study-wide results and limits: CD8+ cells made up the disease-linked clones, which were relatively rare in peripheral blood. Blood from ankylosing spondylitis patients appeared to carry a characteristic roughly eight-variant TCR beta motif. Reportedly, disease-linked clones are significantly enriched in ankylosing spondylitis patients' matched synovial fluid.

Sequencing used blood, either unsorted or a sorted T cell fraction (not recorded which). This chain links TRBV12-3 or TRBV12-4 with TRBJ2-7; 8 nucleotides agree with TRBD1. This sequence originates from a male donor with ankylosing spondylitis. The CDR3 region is CASSWGGDRSYEQYF. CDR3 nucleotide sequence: TGTGCCAGCAGTTGGGGTGGGGACAGGTCCTACGAGCAGTACTTC.